The 21 T cell receptor beta chains reported below all come from one sample, sequenced in a study of blood T cells in healthy people across ages. Primers used in a second PCR of about 6 to 11 cycles were a sample-barcoded 5' primer and a J-beta primer mix. TCRdb processed the 5' RACE reads anew with MiXCR; each CDR3 protein has one entry. The sample includes hundreds of thousands of distinct CDR3 sequences, more than 40% of them seen just once. The sample was blood. These receptors all stem from a woman aged 60-75 years in good health.

The rearrangement joins TRBV9 to TRBJ2-4; D ambiguous. The length of the CDR3 is 14 residues. Looked up from germline, CDR1 is SGDLS and CDR2 is YYNGEE. V shed 4 bases and J shed 9 bases, with 17 bases lying between them. The DNA for the CDR3 is TGTGCCAGCAGCCCCCTGGTCACGCCGGTCATTCAGTACTTC. It translates to CASSPLVTPVIQYF.

With respect to this clonotype: A junction end diverges from the germline sequence, so it may reflect a read error. The chain combines TRBV20-1 with TRBJ2-3, with D maybe TRBD2 (6 bases). This CDR3 has 12 amino acids. Per the germline V gene, CDR1 is DFQATT and CDR2 is SNEGSKA (reference sequence). In DNA form, the CDR3 reads TGCAGTTCTAGCGAGAGCACAGATACGCAGTATTTT. This sequence encodes CSSSESTDTQYF.

DNA for the CDR3: TGCGCCAGCAGCACCGGGACAGTCTACACCGGGGAGCTGTTTTTT. This translates into CASSTGTVYTGELFF. V usage is TRBV5-1 and J usage is TRBJ2-2; 7 bases match TRBD1. The CDR3 has 15 amino acids. The germline V gene has CDR1 SGHRS and CDR2 YFSETQ. The trim removed 4 bases at V and 3 bases at J, leaving 6 bases unmatched.

Of note for this clonotype: One end of the junction does not line up with germline, which may come from a read error. The V call is TRBV28, the J call TRBJ2-7; D perhaps matches TRBD2 (5 bases). The CDR3 consists of 13 residues. From germline, CDR1 is MDHEN and CDR2 SYDVKM. The CDR3, as DNA: TGTGCCAGCAGTTACCATAGCGCCCATGAGCGGTACTTC. It codes for CASSYHSAHERYF.

The chain employs TRBV28 and TRBJ1-3, with D unresolved. Deletions cut 2 bases from V and 0 bases from J, with 8 bases between. CDR3 size: 15 residues. Germline V gene sequence: CDR1 MDHEN, CDR2 SYDVKM. CDR3 coding DNA: TGTGCCAGCAGTTTAGGGTGGCACTCTGGAAACACCATATATTTT. It yields the protein CASSLGWHSGNTIYF.

V usage is TRBV10-3 and J usage is TRBJ2-5; TRBD2 is a possible D gene (6 bases). V was clipped by 5 bases and J by 11 bases, with 27 bases between them. CDR3 size: 16 residues. Germline lookup yields CDR1 ENHRY and CDR2 SYGVKD. CDR3 in DNA: TGTGCCATCAGTTCGGGAGCTTCTTCCACTCACAATGAGCAGTACTTC. The encoded protein is CAISSGASSTHNEQYF.

V gene TRBV9 combines with J gene TRBJ2-2, with D hard to call. The CDR3 loop spans 14 amino acids. V gave up 3 bases and J gave up 0 bases, with 6 bases separating them. Germline V gene sequence: CDR1 SGDLS, CDR2 YYNGEE. CDR3 sequence (DNA): TGTGCCAGCAGCGCACAAACGAACACCGGGGAGCTGTTTTTT. Protein sequence: CASSAQTNTGELFF. The full variable domain, completed using reference TRBV9 and TRBJ2-2, is DSGVTQTPKHLITATGQRVTLRCSPRSGDLSVYWYQQSLDQGLQFLIQYYNGEERAKGNILERFSAQQFPDLHSELNLSSLELGDSALYFCASSAQTNTGELFFGEGSRLTVL.

This clonotype occurred a few times. The chain links TRBV5-1 to TRBJ1-1; the D gene is possibly TRBD1 (6 bases). V shed 6 bases and J shed 2 bases, with 17 bases lying between them. This CDR3 contains 15 residues. The germline V gene has CDR1 SGHRS and CDR2 YFSETQ. CDR3 region: CASTQTGSYNTEAFF. In DNA form, the CDR3 reads TGCGCCAGCACCCAGACAGGCAGCTATAACACTGAAGCTTTCTTT.

The V gene is TRBV7-9, the J gene TRBJ2-1; D is unclear. Trimming stripped 5 bases from V and 2 bases from J, with 7 bases between. CDR1 is SEHNR, CDR2 FQNEAQ, per germline (reference sequence). CDR3 size: 13 residues. This CDR3 is CASSQTAYNEQFF. The CDR3 nucleotides are TGTGCCAGCAGCCAGACGGCCTACAATGAGCAGTTCTTC.

This clonotype has just one count. V and J are TRBV29-1 and TRBJ2-3; the match to TRBD1 covers 8 bases. Trimming cost V 3 bases and J 3 bases; bases outside gene matches: 11. Germline CDR1 SQVTM, CDR2 ANQGSEA. The CDR3 totals 16 residues. Written as DNA, the CDR3 is TGCAGCGTTGAGGGAGGACAGGGTGGGTGGACAGATACGCAGTATTTT. Its translation: CSVEGGQGGWTDTQYF.

The J gene is TRBJ1-1, the V gene TRBV7-2, with TRBD1 matching 8 bases. The CDR3 is 15 amino acids. The J segment lost 6 bases and the V segment lost 5 bases, leaving 11 bases of the junction unmatched. Per the germline V gene, CDR1 is SGHTA and CDR2 is FQGNSA. CDR3 in amino acids: CASSPMTGATSEAFF. The DNA for the CDR3 is TGTGCCAGCAGCCCCATGACAGGGGCCACATCTGAAGCTTTCTTT.

In this sample, this clonotype turned up a few times. This chain joins TRBV6-1 and TRBJ2-7, with 10 nucleotides matching TRBD2. Unmatched junction bases numbered 3, after V lost 4 bases and J lost 6 bases. CDR3 size: 13 residues. Germline CDR1 MNHNS, CDR2 SASEGT. The CDR3 nucleotides are TGTGCCAGCAGTGCCGGACTAGCGGCCGAGCAGTACTTC. Its translation: CASSAGLAAEQYF.

This chain uses TRBV2 with TRBJ1-1; D remains unclear. The CDR3 consists of 13 residues. Trimming cost V 6 bases and J 1 base, with 9 bases left between them. The germline gives CDR1 SNHLY, CDR2 FYNNEI. The CDR3 spells CASRVGRNTEAFF. CDR3 DNA sequence: TGTGCCAGCAGGGTAGGGAGGAACACTGAAGCTTTCTTT.

The chain uses TRBV25-1 and TRBJ2-1; either TRBD1 or TRBD2 may supply D (5 bases each). Germline CDR1 reads MGHDK; CDR2 reads SYGVNS. V lost 0 bases to trimming and J lost 7 bases, with 16 bases between them. The CDR3 extends over 16 amino acids. CDR3 DNA sequence: TGTGCCAGCAGTGAATATTTCGGGACGCACCCAAATGAGCAGTTCTTC. This translates into CASSEYFGTHPNEQFF.

The chain employs TRBV5-6 and TRBJ2-7, with unresolved D. The CDR3 has 14 residues. Germline-derived CDR1 and CDR2 are SGHDT and YYEEEE. Trimming cost V 4 bases and J 3 bases, with 14 bases left between them. Written as DNA, the CDR3 is TGTGCCAGCAGCCAATGGGTGGGTTTCTACGAGCAGTACTTC. Translation gives CASSQWVGFYEQYF.

The gene calls are TRBV20-1 and TRBJ2-3, with D perhaps TRBD2 (6 bases). Germline-derived CDR1 and CDR2 are DFQATT and SNEGSKA (reference sequence). The CDR3 extends over 15 amino acids. The ends were cut back, 6 bases at V and 2 bases at J, with 18 bases in the middle. CDR3 in amino acids: CSAPRGAGNTDTQYF. The CDR3 DNA sequence: TGCAGTGCCCCCCGAGGCGCGGGAAACACAGATACGCAGTATTTT.

This clonotype was counted only a few times. V is TRBV28 and J is TRBJ1-5; possible D gene TRBD1, 6 bases. Germline assignment: CDR1 MDHEN and CDR2 SYDVKM. The V and J ends lost 4 bases and 7 bases respectively, with 20 bases between them. The CDR3 is 16 residues long. The CDR3 coding sequence is TGTGCCAGCAGTTCCCTCCTCAGGGGTCTCTGGCAGCCCCAGCATTTT. As protein: CASSSLLRGLWQPQHF.

J is TRBJ2-7 and V is TRBV11-2; perhaps TRBD1 as D (6 bases). Deletions cut 5 bases from V and 6 bases from J, with 17 bases between. The CDR3 totals 14 residues. Germline V CDR1 and CDR2: SGHAT, FQNNGV. CDR3 in DNA: TGTGCCAGCAGCCCCCGCGAGGACAGCTCCGAGCAGTACTTC. Its protein is CASSPREDSSEQYF.

The chain links TRBV2 to TRBJ2-5; D is possibly TRBD2 (6 bases). The CDR3 loop spans 16 amino acids. Between the trimmed V and J ends, which lost 0 bases and 2 bases, there was a span of 13 bases. CDR1 is SNHLY, CDR2 FYNNEI, per germline. The CDR3 DNA follows: TGTGCCAGCAGTGAAGCGGGACTTCGCGTACAAGAGACCCAGTACTTC. Amino acid sequence: CASSEAGLRVQETQYF.

The J gene is TRBJ1-2, the V gene TRBV7-2, with 9 bases that match TRBD1. The V gene's germline CDR1 is SGHTA and CDR2 FQGNSA. This CDR3 contains 13 residues. The trim removed 5 bases at V and 8 bases at J, leaving 6 bases unmatched. Here the CDR3 reads CASSARDRVGYTF. DNA of the CDR3: TGTGCCAGCAGCGCCCGGGACAGGGTCGGCTACACCTTC.

This clonotype was observed a single time. The genes are TRBV20-1 and TRBJ2-1; no firm D call. The CDR3 is made up of 15 amino acids. The V end was cut by 3 bases, the J end by 10 bases, with 22 bases between. Germline V gene sequence: CDR1 DFQATT, CDR2 SNEGSKA (reference sequence). CDR3 in amino acids: CSARSDQTALREQFF. The CDR3, as DNA: TGCAGTGCTAGGTCGGACCAGACTGCCCTTAGGGAGCAGTTCTTC.